A single T cell receptor beta chain is shown here with its context. Its antigen is unknown. This may be a read error: a much more frequent sequence differs by one nucleotide. The CDR3 spans 14 residues. Per germline, CDR1 MNHEY and CDR2 SVGAGI. Trimming took 5 bases from V and 6 from J, leaving 14 bases between them. These data come from a study of glioma-infiltrating T cells. TCR alpha and beta CDR3 regions were amplified from RNA using iRepertoire nested multiplex PCR. Input was roughly 85-450 ng of tissue mRNA or PBMC total RNA. One entry per CDR3 protein results from TCRdb running MiXCR on the multiplex PCR reads. The sample includes 90,000 to 110,000 distinct CDR3 sequences, less than 30% of them seen just once. Overall study results and limits: Only very few CDR3 sequences appeared in both tissue and blood. Above-expected tissue-blood divergence occurred in all gliomas, most in low-grade ones.

This TCR was recovered from a human donor with low-grade glioma or glioblastoma, undergoing nonglioma brain surgery, or in good health (not recorded which). V and J are TRBV6-5 and TRBJ2-1, with D unclear. The specimen was glioma tissue, nonneoplastic brain tissue, or PBMCs (not recorded which). The CDR3 sequence: CASSDFKQPNEQFF. In nucleotides, the CDR3 is TGTGCCAGCAGTGATTTTAAACAGCCCAATGAGCAGTTCTTC.